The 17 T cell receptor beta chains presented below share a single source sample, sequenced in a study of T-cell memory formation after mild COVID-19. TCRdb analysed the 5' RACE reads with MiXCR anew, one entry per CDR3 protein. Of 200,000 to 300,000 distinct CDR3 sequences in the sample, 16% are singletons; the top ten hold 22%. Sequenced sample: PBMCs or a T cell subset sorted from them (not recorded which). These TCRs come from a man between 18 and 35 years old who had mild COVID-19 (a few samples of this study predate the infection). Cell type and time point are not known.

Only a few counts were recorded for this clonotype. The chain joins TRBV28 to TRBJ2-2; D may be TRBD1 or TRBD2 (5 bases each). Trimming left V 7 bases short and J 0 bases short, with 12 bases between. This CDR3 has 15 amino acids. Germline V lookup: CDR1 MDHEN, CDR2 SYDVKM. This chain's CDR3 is CASNSRGSNTGELFF. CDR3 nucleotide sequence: TGTGCCAGCAACTCTCGGGGCTCGAACACCGGGGAGCTGTTTTTT.

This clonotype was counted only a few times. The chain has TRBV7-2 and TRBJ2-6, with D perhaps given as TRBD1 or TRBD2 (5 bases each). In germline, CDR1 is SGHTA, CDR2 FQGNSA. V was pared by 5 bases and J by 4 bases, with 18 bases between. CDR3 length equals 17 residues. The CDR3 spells CASSLNAGTNGANVLTF. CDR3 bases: TGTGCCAGCAGCCTAAATGCCGGGACGAACGGGGCCAACGTCCTGACTTTC.

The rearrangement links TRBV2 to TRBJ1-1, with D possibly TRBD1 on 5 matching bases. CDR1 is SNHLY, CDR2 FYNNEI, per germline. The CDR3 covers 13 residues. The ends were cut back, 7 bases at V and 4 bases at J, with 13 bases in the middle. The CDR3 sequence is CASKSDSPTEAFF. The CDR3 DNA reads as TGTGCCAGCAAAAGTGACAGTCCCACTGAAGCTTTCTTT.

DNA for the CDR3: TGTGCCAGCAGTTTTACCTATCAGGAGACCCAGTACTTC. This translates into CASSFTYQETQYF. The chain links TRBV6-5 to TRBJ2-5; D is unresolved. In germline, CDR1 is MNHEY, CDR2 SVGAGI. This CDR3 has 13 amino acids. V lost 4 bases and J lost 5, with 11 bases in between.

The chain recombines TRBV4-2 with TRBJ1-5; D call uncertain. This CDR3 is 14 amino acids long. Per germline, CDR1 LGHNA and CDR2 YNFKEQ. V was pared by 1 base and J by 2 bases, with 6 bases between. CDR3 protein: CASSQVGGNQPQHF. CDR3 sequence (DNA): TGTGCCAGCAGCCAAGTCGGGGGCAATCAGCCCCAGCATTTT.

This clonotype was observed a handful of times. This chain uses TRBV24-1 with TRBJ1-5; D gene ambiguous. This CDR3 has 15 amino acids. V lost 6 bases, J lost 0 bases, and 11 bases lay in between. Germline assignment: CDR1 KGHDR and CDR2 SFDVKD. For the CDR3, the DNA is TGTGCCACCAGTCGGGCAGGCTATAGCAATCAGCCCCAGCATTTT. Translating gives CATSRAGYSNQPQHF.

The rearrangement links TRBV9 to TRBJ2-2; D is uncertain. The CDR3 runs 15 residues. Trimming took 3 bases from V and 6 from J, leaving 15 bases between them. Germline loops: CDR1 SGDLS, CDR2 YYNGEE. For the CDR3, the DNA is TGTGCCAGCAGCGGCCTCTCTGTGGGGTCCGGGGAGCTGTTTTTT. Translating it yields CASSGLSVGSGELFF.

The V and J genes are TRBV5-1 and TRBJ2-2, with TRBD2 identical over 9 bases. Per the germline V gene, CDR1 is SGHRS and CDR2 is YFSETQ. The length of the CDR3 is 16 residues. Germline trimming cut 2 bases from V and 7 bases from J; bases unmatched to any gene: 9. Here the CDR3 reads CASSFVAGVTNGELFF. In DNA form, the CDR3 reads TGCGCCAGCAGCTTCGTAGCGGGGGTCACCAACGGGGAGCTGTTTTTT.

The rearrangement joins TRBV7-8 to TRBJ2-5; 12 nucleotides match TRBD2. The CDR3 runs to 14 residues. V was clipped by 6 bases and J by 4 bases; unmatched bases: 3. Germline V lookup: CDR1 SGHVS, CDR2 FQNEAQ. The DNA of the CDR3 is TGTGCCAGCAGGCTAGCGGGGGGGCTAGAGACCCAGTACTTC. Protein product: CASRLAGGLETQYF.

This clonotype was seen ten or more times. CDR3 residues: CAWEHKGLAGGPQFF. CDR3 in DNA: TGTGCCTGGGAACATAAGGGACTAGCGGGGGGGCCTCAGTTCTTC. The chain uses TRBV30 and TRBJ2-1; TRBD2 matches at 16 bases. The V gene's germline CDR1 is GTSNPN and CDR2 SVGIG (reference sequence). J gave up 13 bases and V 5 bases, and 11 bases lay outside the gene matches. The CDR3 contains 15 residues.

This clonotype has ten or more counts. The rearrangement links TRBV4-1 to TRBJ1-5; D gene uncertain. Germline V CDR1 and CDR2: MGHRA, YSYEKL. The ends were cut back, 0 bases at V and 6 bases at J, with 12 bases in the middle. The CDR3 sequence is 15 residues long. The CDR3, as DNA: TGCGCCAGCAGCCAAGAACCCCGGTCGGGTCAGCCCCAGCATTTT. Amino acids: CASSQEPRSGQPQHF.

CDR3 in amino acids: CASSGGPKETQYF. In nucleotides, the CDR3 is TGTGCCAGCAGTGGGGGGCCCAAAGAGACCCAGTACTTC. This sequence joins TRBV11-2 and TRBJ2-5; D is perhaps TRBD1 or TRBD2 (6 bases each). V was clipped by 6 bases and J by 3 bases, with 11 bases between them. This CDR3 spans 13 amino acids. Per the germline V gene, CDR1 is SGHAT and CDR2 is FQNNGV.

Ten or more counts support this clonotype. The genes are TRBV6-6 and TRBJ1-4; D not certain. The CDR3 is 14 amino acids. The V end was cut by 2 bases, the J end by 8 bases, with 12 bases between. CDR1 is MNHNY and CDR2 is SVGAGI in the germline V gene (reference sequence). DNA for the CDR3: TGTGCCAGCAGTTACAGGGATGGGGAGGAAAAACTGTTTTTT. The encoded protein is CASSYRDGEEKLFF.

The CDR3: CASRVQGAYGYTF. The CDR3 nucleotides are TGTGCCAGCAGAGTACAGGGGGCGTATGGCTACACCTTC. This chain connects TRBV6-5 to TRBJ1-2; 9 bases agree with TRBD1. The CDR3 is 13 amino acids. The germline V gene encodes CDR1 MNHEY and CDR2 SVGAGI. With V trimmed by 6 bases and J by 5 bases, 4 bases remained unmatched.

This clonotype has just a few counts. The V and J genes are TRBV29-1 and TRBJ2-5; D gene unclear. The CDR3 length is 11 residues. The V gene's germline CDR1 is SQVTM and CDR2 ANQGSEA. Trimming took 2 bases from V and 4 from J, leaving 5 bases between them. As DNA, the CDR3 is TGCAGCGTTGAATCCTTAGAGACCCAGTACTTC. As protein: CSVESLETQYF.

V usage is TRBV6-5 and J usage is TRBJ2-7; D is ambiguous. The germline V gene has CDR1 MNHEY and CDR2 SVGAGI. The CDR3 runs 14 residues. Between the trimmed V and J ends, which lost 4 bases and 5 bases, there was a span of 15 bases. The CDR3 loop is CASSSAFGIHEQYF. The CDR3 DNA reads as TGTGCCAGCAGTTCTGCCTTTGGGATCCACGAGCAGTACTTC.

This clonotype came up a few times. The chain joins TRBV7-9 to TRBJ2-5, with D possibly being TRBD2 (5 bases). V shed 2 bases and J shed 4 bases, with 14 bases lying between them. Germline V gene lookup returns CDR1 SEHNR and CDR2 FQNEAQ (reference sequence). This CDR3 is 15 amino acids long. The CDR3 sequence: CASSLWTSRAETQYF. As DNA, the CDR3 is TGTGCCAGCAGCTTATGGACTTCCCGAGCAGAGACCCAGTACTTC.